This T cell receptor beta chain was obtained from a study of T cells in localized non-small cell lung cancer. General study results and limits: Uninvolved neighboring lung showed the greatest T cell clonality, exceeding tumor. There were a median roughly 61 of the top 100 tumor clones appearing in adjacent lung. Prolonged overall survival went with higher T cell density in the blood. The tumor had only one region sequenced, so heterogeneity remains possible.

This clone was detected only once. Its cognate antigen is unknown. Repertoires were generated with immunoSEQ multiplex PCR, while TCRdb's copy carries only in-frame clones and drops some. The sample carries 64,000 or so clones, roughly nine tenths recorded once. The CDR3 runs to 16 residues. Germline loops: CDR1 LGHNA, CDR2 YSLEER. Trimming took 1 base from V and 5 from J; bases not matched to a gene: 5. The sample was peripheral blood, taken before any cancer treatment. The chain is built from TRBV4-3 and TRBJ2-1; 10 nucleotides line up with TRBD2. The clonotype was recovered from a woman aged 40-70 years with stage I lung adenocarcinoma. The CDR3 sequence is CASSQALAGGDNEQFF. The CDR3 coding sequence is TGCGCCAGCAGCCAAGCCTTAGCGGGAGGCGACAATGAGCAGTTCTTC.